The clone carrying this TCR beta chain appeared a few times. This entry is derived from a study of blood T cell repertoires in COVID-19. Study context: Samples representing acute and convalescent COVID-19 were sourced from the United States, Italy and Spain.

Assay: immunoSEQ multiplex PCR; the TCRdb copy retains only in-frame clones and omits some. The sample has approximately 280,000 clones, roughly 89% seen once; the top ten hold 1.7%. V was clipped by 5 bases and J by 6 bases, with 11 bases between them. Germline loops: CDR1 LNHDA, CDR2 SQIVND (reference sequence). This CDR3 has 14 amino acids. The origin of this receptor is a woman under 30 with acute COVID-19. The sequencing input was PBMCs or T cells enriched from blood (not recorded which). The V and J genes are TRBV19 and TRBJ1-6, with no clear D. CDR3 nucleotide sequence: TGTGCCAGTAGTCCCAACGGGAGTAATTCACCCCTCCACTTT. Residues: CASSPNGSNSPLHF.